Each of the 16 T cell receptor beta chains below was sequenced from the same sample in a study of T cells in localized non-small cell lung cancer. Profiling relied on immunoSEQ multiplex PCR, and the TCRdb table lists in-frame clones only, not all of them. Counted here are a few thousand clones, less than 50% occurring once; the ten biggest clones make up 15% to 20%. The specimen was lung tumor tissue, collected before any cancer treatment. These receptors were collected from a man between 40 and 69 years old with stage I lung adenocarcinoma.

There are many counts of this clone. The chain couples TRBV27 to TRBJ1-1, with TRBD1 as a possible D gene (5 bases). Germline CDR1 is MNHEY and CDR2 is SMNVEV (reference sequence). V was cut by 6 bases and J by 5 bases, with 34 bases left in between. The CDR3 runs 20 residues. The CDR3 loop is CASSLMGPDTTGGLRTEAFF. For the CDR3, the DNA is TGTGCCAGCAGCTTAATGGGCCCTGACACCACGGGGGGACTTAGGACTGAAGCTTTCTTT.

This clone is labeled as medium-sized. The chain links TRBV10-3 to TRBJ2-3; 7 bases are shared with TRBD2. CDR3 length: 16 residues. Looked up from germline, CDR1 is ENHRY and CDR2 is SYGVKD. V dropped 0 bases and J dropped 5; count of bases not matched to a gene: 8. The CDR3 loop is CAISESVGGGRDTQYF. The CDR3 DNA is TGTGCCATCAGTGAGTCTGTGGGCGGGGGTAGAGATACGCAGTATTTT.

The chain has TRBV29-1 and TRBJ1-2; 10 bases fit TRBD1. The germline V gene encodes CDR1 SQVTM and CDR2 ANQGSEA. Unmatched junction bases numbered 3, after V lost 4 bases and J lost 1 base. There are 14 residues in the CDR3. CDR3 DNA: TGCAGCGTTGCGACAGGGGGCCGTAACTATGGCTACACCTTC. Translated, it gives CSVATGGRNYGYTF.

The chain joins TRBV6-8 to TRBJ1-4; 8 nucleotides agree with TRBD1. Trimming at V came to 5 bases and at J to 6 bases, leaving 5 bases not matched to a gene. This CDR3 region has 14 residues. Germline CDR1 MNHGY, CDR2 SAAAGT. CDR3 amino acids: CASSPGTGYEKLFF. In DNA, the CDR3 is TGTGCCAGCAGTCCCGGGACAGGTTATGAAAAACTGTTTTTT.

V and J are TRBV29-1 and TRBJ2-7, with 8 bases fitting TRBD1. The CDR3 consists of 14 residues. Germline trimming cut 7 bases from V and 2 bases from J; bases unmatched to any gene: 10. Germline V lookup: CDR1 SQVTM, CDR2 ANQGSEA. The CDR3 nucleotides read TGCAGCGCGTTGACGACAGGGGCCCCCTACGAGCAGTACTTC. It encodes CSALTTGAPYEQYF.

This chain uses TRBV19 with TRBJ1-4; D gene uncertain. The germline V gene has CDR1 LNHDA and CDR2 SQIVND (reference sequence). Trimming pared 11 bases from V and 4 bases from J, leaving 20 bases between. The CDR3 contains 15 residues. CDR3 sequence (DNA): TGTGCCTCTAGTAGAGGCGGACGGCTTAATGAAAAACTGTTTTTT. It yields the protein CASSRGGRLNEKLFF. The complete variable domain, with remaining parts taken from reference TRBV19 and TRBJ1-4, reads DGGITQSPKYLFRKEGQNVTLSCEQNLNHDAMYWYRQDPGQGLRLIYYSQIVNDFQKGDIAEGYSVSREKKESFPLTVTSAQKNPTAFYLCASSRGGRLNEKLFFGSGTQLSVL.

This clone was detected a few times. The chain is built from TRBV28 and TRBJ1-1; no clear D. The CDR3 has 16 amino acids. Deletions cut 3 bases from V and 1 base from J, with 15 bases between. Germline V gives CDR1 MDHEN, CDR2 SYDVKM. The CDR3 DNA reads TGTGCCAGCAGTTTTTTTTATGGGCGAAAGAACACTGAAGCTTTCTTT. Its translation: CASSFFYGRKNTEAFF. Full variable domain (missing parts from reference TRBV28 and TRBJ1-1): DVKVTQSSRYLVKRTGEKVFLECVQDMDHENMFWYRQDPGLGLRLIYFSYDVKMKEKGDIPEGYSVSREKKERFSLILESASTNQTSMYLCASSFFYGRKNTEAFFGQGTRLTVV.

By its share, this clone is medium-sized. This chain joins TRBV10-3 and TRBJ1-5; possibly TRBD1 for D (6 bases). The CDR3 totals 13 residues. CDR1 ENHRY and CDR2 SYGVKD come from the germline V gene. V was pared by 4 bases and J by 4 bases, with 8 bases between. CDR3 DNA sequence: TGTGCCATCAGTGCCGACAGGAATCAGCCCCAGCATTTT. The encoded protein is CAISADRNQPQHF.

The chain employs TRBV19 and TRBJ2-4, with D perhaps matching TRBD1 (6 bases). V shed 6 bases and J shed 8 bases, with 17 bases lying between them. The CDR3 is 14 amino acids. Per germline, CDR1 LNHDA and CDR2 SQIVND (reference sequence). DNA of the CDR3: TGTGCCAGTAGACCATCTACAGGGACGGACATTCAGTACTTC. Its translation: CASRPSTGTDIQYF.

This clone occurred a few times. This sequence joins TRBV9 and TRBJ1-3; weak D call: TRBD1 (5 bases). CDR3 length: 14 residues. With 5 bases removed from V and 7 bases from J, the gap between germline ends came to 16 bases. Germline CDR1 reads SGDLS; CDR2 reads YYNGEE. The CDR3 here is CASSLGASRNTIYF. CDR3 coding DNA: TGTGCCAGCAGTTTAGGGGCAAGCAGGAACACCATATATTTT.

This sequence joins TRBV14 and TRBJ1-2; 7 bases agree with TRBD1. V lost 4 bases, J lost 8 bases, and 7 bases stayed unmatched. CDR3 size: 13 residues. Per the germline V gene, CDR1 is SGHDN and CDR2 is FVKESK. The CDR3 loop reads CASSPAGGGGYTF. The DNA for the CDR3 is TGTGCCAGCAGCCCCGCAGGGGGAGGCGGCTACACCTTC.

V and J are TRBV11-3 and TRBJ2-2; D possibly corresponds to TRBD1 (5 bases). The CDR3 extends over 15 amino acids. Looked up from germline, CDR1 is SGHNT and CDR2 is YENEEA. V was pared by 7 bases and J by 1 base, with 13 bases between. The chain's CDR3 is CASKFSGKNTGELFF. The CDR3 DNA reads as TGTGCCAGCAAATTTTCAGGGAAGAACACCGGGGAGCTGTTTTTT.

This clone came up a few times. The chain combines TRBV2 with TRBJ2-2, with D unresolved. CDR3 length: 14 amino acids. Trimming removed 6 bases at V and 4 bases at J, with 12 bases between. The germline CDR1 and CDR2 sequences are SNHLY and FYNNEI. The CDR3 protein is CASREDMGTGELFF. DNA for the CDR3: TGTGCCAGCAGAGAGGATATGGGCACCGGGGAGCTGTTTTTT.

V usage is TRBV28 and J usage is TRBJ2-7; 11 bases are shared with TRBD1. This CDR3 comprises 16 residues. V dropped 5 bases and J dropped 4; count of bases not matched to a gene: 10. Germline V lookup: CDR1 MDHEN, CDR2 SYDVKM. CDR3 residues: CASSGIRTGGGYEQYF. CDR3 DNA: TGTGCCAGCAGTGGGATCAGGACAGGGGGCGGTTACGAGCAGTACTTC.

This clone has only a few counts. CDR3 sequence: CASSPGGRIQETQYF. For the CDR3, the DNA is TGTGCCAGCTCCCCCGGAGGGCGTATACAAGAGACCCAGTACTTC. The chain carries TRBV18 and TRBJ2-5; TRBD2 might be the D (6 bases). The CDR3 length is 15 residues. CDR1 is KGHSH, CDR2 LQKENI, per germline. Between the trimmed V and J ends, which lost 6 bases and 2 bases, there was a span of 16 bases.

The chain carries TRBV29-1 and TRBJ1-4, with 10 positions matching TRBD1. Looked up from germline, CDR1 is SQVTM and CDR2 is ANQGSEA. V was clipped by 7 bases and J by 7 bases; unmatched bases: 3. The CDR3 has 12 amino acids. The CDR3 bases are TGCAGCGCGGGACAGGGGCCTGAAAAACTGTTTTTT. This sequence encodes CSAGQGPEKLFF.